A single sample gave rise to the 30 T cell receptor beta chains below, sequenced in a study of PD-L1 blockade in urothelial cancer. The protocol was immunoSEQ multiplex PCR, while the TCRdb copy is restricted to in-frame clones and leaves out a portion. Among 40,000 to 55,000 clones listed, around 84% were seen once. Time point of the sample: pretreatment peripheral blood. The starting material was PBMCs, obtained around atezolizumab (anti-PD-L1) treatment. The receptor source for this set is a man aged 55 to 69 with urothelial cancer.

This sequence joins TRBV18 and TRBJ2-3; D possibly corresponds to TRBD1 (6 bases). Trimming took 3 bases from V and 5 from J, leaving 9 bases between them. The CDR3 runs to 13 residues. CDR1 KGHSH and CDR2 LQKENI come from the germline V gene. The CDR3 here is CASSPQQGDTQYF. In nucleotides, the CDR3 is TGTGCCAGCTCACCGCAACAGGGAGATACGCAGTATTTT.

The chain couples TRBV5-6 to TRBJ1-4; D gene unclear. The CDR3 runs 16 residues. V was trimmed by 1 base and J by 8 bases, leaving 18 bases between them. CDR1 is SGHDT, CDR2 YYEEEE, per germline. The CDR3 sequence: CASSLRESGRQEKLFF. The CDR3 DNA sequence: TGTGCCAGCAGCTTGCGGGAGTCGGGTAGACAAGAAAAACTGTTTTTT. The full variable domain, its missing parts supplied by reference TRBV5-6 and TRBJ1-4, is DAGVTQSPTHLIKTRGQQVTLRCSPKSGHDTVSWYQQALGQGPQFIFQYYEEEERQRGNFPDRFSGHQFPNYSSELNVNALLLGDSALYLCASSLRESGRQEKLFFGSGTQLSVL.

This clone has just one count. The chain links TRBV6-5 to TRBJ2-7, with 7 bases fitting TRBD1. The V and J ends lost 0 bases and 3 bases, in that order; junction bases with no gene match: 2. Germline assignment: CDR1 MNHEY and CDR2 SVGAGI. The CDR3 extends over 14 amino acids. The CDR3 nucleotides are TGTGCCAGCAGTTACTCGCAGGGGGTCTACGAGCAGTACTTC. Residues: CASSYSQGVYEQYF.

This clone was seen more than once but under ten times. The chain links TRBV18 to TRBJ1-1, with 9 bases identical to TRBD1. V dropped 3 bases and J dropped 3; count of bases not matched to a gene: 5. This CDR3 has 15 amino acids. Germline lookup yields CDR1 KGHSH and CDR2 LQKENI. The CDR3 nucleotides read TGTGCCAGCTCACCTGGGACAGGGTCGGACACTGAAGCTTTCTTT. This sequence encodes CASSPGTGSDTEAFF.

This CDR3 is CASRDRGSGSNQPQHF. CDR3 coding DNA: TGTGCCAGCAGGGACAGGGGTTCGGGGAGCAATCAGCCCCAGCATTTT. The chain couples TRBV6-6 to TRBJ1-5, with 9 bases lining up with TRBD1. The CDR3 runs 16 residues. Germline CDR1 MNHNY, CDR2 SVGAGI (reference sequence). The junction had 7 bases not matched to a gene; V was cut back by 6 bases and J by 1 base.

This chain joins TRBV29-1 and TRBJ1-1; D might be TRBD1 (5 bases). Germline CDR1 is SQVTM and CDR2 is ANQGSEA. The CDR3 length is 14 residues. V was trimmed by 3 bases and J by 4 bases, leaving 15 bases between them. The DNA for the CDR3 is TGCAGCGTTGATTTTGGGGCTTCGGGCACTGAAGCTTTCTTT. Translated: CSVDFGASGTEAFF.

In its sample, this clone was seen once. The J gene is TRBJ2-1, the V gene TRBV5-4, with 9 bases fitting TRBD2. V dropped 0 bases and J dropped 10; count of bases not matched to a gene: 14. There are 17 residues in the CDR3. Germline CDR1 is SGHNT and CDR2 is YYREEE (reference sequence). The CDR3 DNA is TGTGCCAGCAGCTTGGAAGCGCGGGGGGGCGGGCGGAGGGAGCAGTTCTTC. Protein product: CASSLEARGGGRREQFF. The whole variable domain, remainder taken from reference TRBV5-4 and TRBJ2-1, is ETGVTQSPTHLIKTRGQQVTLRCSSQSGHNTVSWYQQALGQGPQFIFQYYREEENGRGNFPPRFSGLQFPNYSSELNVNALELDDSALYLCASSLEARGGGRREQFFGPGTRLTVL.

The rearrangement uses TRBV7-9 and TRBJ1-4; D is ambiguous. The CDR3 extends over 15 amino acids. The germline gives CDR1 SEHNR, CDR2 FQNEAQ (reference sequence). V was cut by 1 base and J by 0 bases, with 6 bases left in between. CDR3 sequence (DNA): TGTGCCAGCAGCTTAGGCAGTGCAACTAATGAAAAACTGTTTTTT. Its protein is CASSLGSATNEKLFF. The full variable domain, rest sourced from reference TRBV7-9 and TRBJ1-4, is DTGVSQNPRHKITKRGQNVTFRCDPISEHNRLYWYRQTLGQGPEFLTYFQNEAQLEKSRLLSDRFSAERPKGSFSTLEIQRTEQGDSAMYLCASSLGSATNEKLFFGSGTQLSVL.

The chain joins TRBV19 to TRBJ1-5, with D maybe TRBD1 (5 bases). The CDR3 runs 15 residues. V was clipped by 10 bases and J by 0 bases, with 16 bases between them. The germline CDR1 and CDR2 sequences are LNHDA and SQIVND (reference sequence). CDR3 DNA: TGTGCCACCTCAGTACAGGCTGATAGCAATCAGCCCCAGCATTTT. Translated, it gives CATSVQADSNQPQHF. Looking up the rest from reference TRBV19 and TRBJ1-5 gives the full variable domain: DGGITQSPKYLFRKEGQNVTLSCEQNLNHDAMYWYRQDPGQGLRLIYYSQIVNDFQKGDIAEGYSVSREKKESFPLTVTSAQKNPTAFYLCATSVQADSNQPQHFGDGTRLSIL.

The chain links TRBV5-1 to TRBJ2-1, with D perhaps TRBD1 (6 bases). Germline V gene lookup returns CDR1 SGHRS and CDR2 YFSETQ. V dropped 0 bases and J dropped 9 bases, with 19 bases sitting between them. The CDR3 runs 16 residues. CDR3 region: CASSLGLRQDLVEQFF. The CDR3 DNA reads as TGCGCCAGCAGCTTGGGTCTGAGACAGGACCTGGTTGAGCAGTTCTTC.

The chain combines TRBV7-2 with TRBJ2-1; 11 bases match TRBD2. Trimming cost V 2 bases and J 7 bases; bases outside gene matches: 7. Germline CDR1 reads SGHTA; CDR2 reads FQGNSA. The CDR3 spans 16 residues. For the CDR3, the DNA is TGTGCCAGCAGCTTACAACTAGCGGGAGTAAGGAATGAGCAGTTCTTC. Protein: CASSLQLAGVRNEQFF. The variable domain in full, with the rest retrieved from reference TRBV7-2 and TRBJ2-1, is GAGVSQSPSNKVTEKGKDVELRCDPISGHTALYWYRQSLGQGLEFLIYFQGNSAPDKSGLPSDRFSAERTGGSVSTLTIQRTQQEDSAVYLCASSLQLAGVRNEQFFGPGTRLTVL.

The gene calls are TRBV27 and TRBJ1-1; 7 nucleotides align to TRBD1. V shed 5 bases and J 0 bases; nucleotides not matched to a gene: 9. The length of the CDR3 is 16 residues. Germline V lookup: CDR1 MNHEY, CDR2 SMNVEV (reference sequence). CDR3 sequence (DNA): TGTGCCAGCAGTACGGGACAGAATATTTTGAACACTGAAGCTTTCTTT. Translated: CASSTGQNILNTEAFF.

The rearrangement uses TRBV5-4 and TRBJ1-3, with D hard to call. This CDR3 has 15 residues. Germline V gene data show CDR1 as SGHNT and CDR2 as YYREEE (reference sequence). Trimming took off 4 bases at V and 0 bases at J, with 11 bases between the two ends. The DNA of the CDR3 is TGTGCCAGCAGCCTGACCGGGAGCTCTGGAAACACCATATATTTT. Translated, it gives CASSLTGSSGNTIYF.

This clone was found once. The V call is TRBV2, the J call TRBJ2-1; D perhaps matches TRBD2 (6 bases). Trimming cost V 7 bases and J 7 bases, with 14 bases left between them. Germline values: CDR1 SNHLY, CDR2 FYNNEI. This CDR3 comprises 13 residues. CDR3 bases: TGTGCCAGCATCCGGGGCGCGGGAAATGAGCAGTTCTTC. It encodes CASIRGAGNEQFF.

The chain combines TRBV6-1 with TRBJ2-1; 7 nucleotides line up with TRBD2. This CDR3 has 15 amino acids. Germline V gives CDR1 MNHNS, CDR2 SASEGT. J was trimmed by 3 bases and V by 3 bases; bases with no gene match: 5. CDR3 sequence: CASSELGGSYNEQFF. The CDR3 DNA sequence: TGTGCCAGCAGTGAGCTGGGGGGGAGCTACAATGAGCAGTTCTTC.

The rearrangement joins TRBV27 to TRBJ1-2; D is uncertain. Germline V lookup: CDR1 MNHEY, CDR2 SMNVEV (reference sequence). The V end lost 2 bases, the J end lost 4 bases, and 20 bases lay between the germline ends. The CDR3 extends over 17 amino acids. CDR3 protein: CASSLGTGLGLSYGYTF. CDR3 bases: TGTGCCAGCAGTTTAGGAACCGGACTAGGGCTGAGCTATGGCTACACCTTC.

This chain links TRBV15 with TRBJ1-2, with no clear D. CDR1 and CDR2 from the germline V gene are LNHNV and YYDKDF (reference sequence). This CDR3 comprises 17 residues. V dropped 1 base and J dropped 8 bases, with 23 bases sitting between them. The CDR3 sequence is CATSRAPLVSTLEGYTF. CDR3 sequence (DNA): TGTGCCACCAGCAGAGCGCCCTTGGTTTCTACTCTAGAAGGCTACACCTTC.

This rearrangement joins TRBV2 to TRBJ1-1; D call uncertain. The CDR3 spans 12 residues. The V end was cut by 4 bases, the J end by 8 bases, with 11 bases between. CDR1 and CDR2 from the germline V gene are SNHLY and FYNNEI. CDR3 DNA sequence: TGTGCCAGCAGTGCCACCGAGCGGGAAGCTTTCTTT. Translation gives CASSATEREAFF. Full variable domain (rest looked up from reference TRBV2 and TRBJ1-1): EPEVTQTPSHQVTQMGQEVILRCVPISNHLYFYWYRQILGQKVEFLVSFYNNEISEKSEIFDDQFSVERPDGSNFTLKIRSTKLEDSAMYFCASSATEREAFFGQGTRLTVV.

The genes are TRBV12-5 and TRBJ1-5, with 8 bases identical to TRBD1. The CDR3 length is 13 residues. V trimming: 6 bases; J trimming: 2 bases; junction bases outside the gene matches: 0. CDR1 and CDR2 (germline): LGHNT, FRNRAP. The CDR3 DNA is TGTGCTAGTGGGGACAGGGGCAATCAGCCCCAGCATTTT. It yields the protein CASGDRGNQPQHF. Filled out from reference TRBV12-5 and TRBJ1-5, the complete variable domain reads DARVTQTPRHKVTEMGQEVTMRCQPILGHNTVFWYRQTMMQGLELLAYFRNRAPLDDSGMPKDRFSAEMPDATLATLKIQPSEPRDSAVYFCASGDRGNQPQHFGDGTRLSIL.

V and J are TRBV7-3 and TRBJ2-5; tentative D call: TRBD1 (6 bases). Trimming shortened V by 5 bases and J by 4 bases, and 17 bases separated the two germline ends. The CDR3 contains 15 residues. Germline-derived CDR1 and CDR2 are SGHTA and FQGTGA. The CDR3 coding sequence is TGTGCCAGCAGCAAGAACAGGGACCGGGGAGAGACCCAGTACTTC. Its translation is CASSKNRDRGETQYF.

The J gene is TRBJ2-7, the V gene TRBV13; weak D call: TRBD1 (5 bases). Germline V gene data show CDR1 as PRHDT and CDR2 as FYEKMQ (reference sequence). Trimming pared 2 bases from V and 0 bases from J, leaving 14 bases between. The CDR3 runs 16 residues. CDR3 DNA: TGTGCCAGCAGCTTAACCCTCGACAGTAGCTCCTACGAGCAGTACTTC. Translation: CASSLTLDSSSYEQYF.

The CDR3 protein is CASSLGASGSVETQYF. DNA for the CDR3: TGTGCCAGCAGCTTAGGGGCTAGCGGGAGCGTGGAGACCCAGTACTTC. The chain uses TRBV11-2 and TRBJ2-5, with 10 nucleotides matching TRBD2. This CDR3 comprises 16 residues. With V trimmed by 1 base and J by 5 bases, 7 bases remained unmatched. Germline V gives CDR1 SGHAT, CDR2 FQNNGV.

The genes are TRBV9 and TRBJ1-4; 7 nucleotides line up with TRBD1. This CDR3 is built from 15 residues. CDR1 and CDR2 (germline): SGDLS, YYNGEE. V shed 4 bases and J 4 bases; nucleotides not matched to a gene: 7. CDR3 DNA: TGTGCCAGCAGCTCCACGGGACAGTTTAATGAAAAACTGTTTTTT. Its protein is CASSSTGQFNEKLFF.

The J gene is TRBJ1-2, the V gene TRBV9; D is possibly TRBD1 (5 bases). This CDR3 contains 14 residues. Trimming pared 3 bases from V and 3 bases from J, leaving 12 bases between. CDR1 and CDR2 from the germline V gene are SGDLS and YYNGEE. Here the CDR3 DNA reads TGTGCCAGCAGCGCAGGAGGGGCACACTATGGCTACACCTTC. Its translation: CASSAGGAHYGYTF.

This clone was counted once. The genes are TRBV7-9 and TRBJ2-3, with D possibly being TRBD1 (6 bases). Trimming took off 5 bases at V and 3 bases at J, with 12 bases between the two ends. The CDR3 runs 14 residues. The germline V gene encodes CDR1 SEHNR and CDR2 FQNEAQ (reference sequence). This chain's CDR3 is CASSTGTNTDTQYF. The CDR3 DNA sequence: TGTGCCAGCAGCACCGGGACAAATACAGATACGCAGTATTTT.

The rearrangement joins TRBV7-8 to TRBJ1-2; no definite D call. Germline CDR1 and CDR2: SGHVS and FQNEAQ. V was pared by 5 bases and J by 6 bases, with 10 bases between. CDR3 size: 12 residues. CDR3 in amino acids: CASSLVGDGYTF. CDR3 bases: TGTGCCAGCAGCCTGGTGGGAGATGGCTACACCTTC. The complete variable domain, with remaining parts taken from reference TRBV7-8 and TRBJ1-2, reads GAGVSQSPRYKVAKRGQDVALRCDPISGHVSLFWYQQALGQGPEFLTYFQNEAQLDKSGLPSDRFFAERPEGSVSTLKIQRTQQEDSAVYLCASSLVGDGYTFGSGTRLTVV.

This clone was observed a handful of times. The chain joins TRBV7-9 to TRBJ1-1; D may be TRBD1 (6 bases). V shed 0 bases and J shed 1 base, with 9 bases lying between them. The CDR3 is 15 residues long. Germline V gene data show CDR1 as SEHNR and CDR2 as FQNEAQ (reference sequence). This CDR3 reads CASSLAQGRNTEAFF. The CDR3 DNA sequence: TGTGCCAGCAGCTTAGCGCAGGGGAGGAACACTGAAGCTTTCTTT.

The chain employs TRBV5-1 and TRBJ2-5; TRBD2 matches 9 bases. V was clipped by 5 bases and J by 5 bases; unmatched bases: 10. Germline CDR1 SGHRS, CDR2 YFSETQ. The CDR3 covers 15 residues. The CDR3 DNA reads TGCGCCAGCAGACTAGGGACTAGCATCTGGGAGACCCAGTACTTC. Residues: CASRLGTSIWETQYF.

The rearrangement uses TRBV30 and TRBJ1-2, with 10 bases aligning to TRBD1. J was trimmed by 3 bases and V by 3 bases; bases with no gene match: 13. CDR3 length equals 17 residues. CDR1 GTSNPN and CDR2 SVGIG come from the germline V gene (reference sequence). The CDR3 loop is CAWSARGTGVFYYGYTF. CDR3 in DNA: TGTGCCTGGAGCGCCCGTGGGACAGGGGTTTTTTACTATGGCTACACCTTC.

This clone came up once. V is TRBV2 and J is TRBJ2-2; D might be TRBD1 (5 bases). Germline values: CDR1 SNHLY, CDR2 FYNNEI. The length of the CDR3 is 15 residues. The ends were cut back, 3 bases at V and 4 bases at J, with 12 bases in the middle. The CDR3, as DNA: TGTGCCAGCAGTGAGGAAGGGGTACTCACCGGGGAGCTGTTTTTT. Amino acids: CASSEEGVLTGELFF.